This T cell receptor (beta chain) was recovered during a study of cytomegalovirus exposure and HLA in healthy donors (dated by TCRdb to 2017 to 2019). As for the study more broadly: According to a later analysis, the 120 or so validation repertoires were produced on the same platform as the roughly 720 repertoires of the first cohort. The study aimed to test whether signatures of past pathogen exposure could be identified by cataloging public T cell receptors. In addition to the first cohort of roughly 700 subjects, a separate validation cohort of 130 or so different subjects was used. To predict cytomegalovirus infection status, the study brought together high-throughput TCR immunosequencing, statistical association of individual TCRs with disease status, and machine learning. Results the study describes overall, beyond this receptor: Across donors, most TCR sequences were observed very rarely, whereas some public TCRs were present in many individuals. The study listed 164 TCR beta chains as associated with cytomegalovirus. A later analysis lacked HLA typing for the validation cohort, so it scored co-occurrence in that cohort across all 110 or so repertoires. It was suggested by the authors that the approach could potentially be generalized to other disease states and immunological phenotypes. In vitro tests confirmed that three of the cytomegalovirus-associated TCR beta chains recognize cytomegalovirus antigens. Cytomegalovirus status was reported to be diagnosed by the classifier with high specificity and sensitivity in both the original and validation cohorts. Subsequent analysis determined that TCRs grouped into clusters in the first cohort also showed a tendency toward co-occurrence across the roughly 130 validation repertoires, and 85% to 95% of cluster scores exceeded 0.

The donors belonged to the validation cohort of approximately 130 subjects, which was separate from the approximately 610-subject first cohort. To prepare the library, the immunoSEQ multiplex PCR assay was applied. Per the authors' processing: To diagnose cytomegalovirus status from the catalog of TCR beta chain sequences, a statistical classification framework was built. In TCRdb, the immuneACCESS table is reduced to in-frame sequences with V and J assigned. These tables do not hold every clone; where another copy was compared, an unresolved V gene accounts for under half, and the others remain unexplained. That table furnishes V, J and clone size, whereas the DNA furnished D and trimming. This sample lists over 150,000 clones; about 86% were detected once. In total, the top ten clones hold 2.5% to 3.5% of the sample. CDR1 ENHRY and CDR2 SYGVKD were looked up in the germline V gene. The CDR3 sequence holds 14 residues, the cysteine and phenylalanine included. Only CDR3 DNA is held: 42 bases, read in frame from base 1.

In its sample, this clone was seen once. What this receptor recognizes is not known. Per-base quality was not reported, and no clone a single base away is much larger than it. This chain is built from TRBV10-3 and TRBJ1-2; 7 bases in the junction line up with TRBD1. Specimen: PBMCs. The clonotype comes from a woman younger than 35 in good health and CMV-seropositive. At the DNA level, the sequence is TGTGCGATCGAGGATGGCAAGGGGGCGTCGGGCTACACCTTC. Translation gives CAIEDGKGASGYTF.